What follows is one T cell receptor beta chain and its context. This entry is derived from a study of blood T cell repertoires in COVID-19. Produced via immunoSEQ multiplex PCR; TCRdb's table is partial and in-frame only. The sample shows 140,000 or so clones, 80% to 90% of them seen only once. Sequencing was done on a sample of peripheral blood. The source of this sequence is a man in his 60s with active or convalescent COVID-19.

The CDR3 reads CASSNRQGSSPLHF. CDR3 nucleotide sequence: TGTGCCAGCAGTAATCGACAGGGGTCCTCACCCCTCCACTTT. V usage is TRBV6-5 and J usage is TRBJ1-6; 8 positions match TRBD1. The CDR3 length is 14 residues. Trimming at V came to 5 bases and at J to 10 bases, leaving 7 bases not matched to a gene. Germline CDR1 is MNHEY and CDR2 is SVGAGI.